This is a list of T cell receptor beta chains from one sample in a study of Graves' ophthalmopathy and Graves' hyperthyroidism. TCRdb itself ran the multiplex PCR reads through MiXCR, one entry per CDR3 protein. The data contain over 450,000 distinct CDR3 sequences, about 15% of them singletons. Sequenced sample: blood. Receptor source: a woman in her twenties or thirties with Graves' ophthalmopathy. The CDR3 runs from the conserved cysteine through the conserved F or W. D genes are given only for firm matches. Clone size appears in some rows only: once, few, many, or a class for an expanded clone.

v_gene: TRBV9
d_gene: .
j_gene: TRBJ1-6
len: 15
abundance: few
CDR3aa: CASSAQGSYNSPLHF
CDR3nt: TGTGCCAGCAGCGCCCAGGGCTCCTATAATTCACCCCTCCACTTT

v_gene: TRBV30
d_gene: .
j_gene: TRBJ1-1
len: 11
abundance: .
CDR3aa: CAWILNTEAFF
CDR3nt: TGTGCCTGGATTTTGAACACTGAAGCTTTCTTT

v_gene: TRBV11-2
d_gene: TRBD2
j_gene: TRBJ2-3
len: 16
abundance: many
CDR3aa: CASSFGRGGLFHTQYF
CDR3nt: TGTGCCAGCAGCTTTGGGCGGGGGGGCCTTTTCCATACGCAGTATTTT

v_gene: TRBV12-3/TRBV12-4
d_gene: TRBD1
j_gene: TRBJ2-4
len: 20
abundance: many
CDR3aa: CASTHTGQGVGGRTKNIQYF
CDR3nt: TGTGCCAGCACCCATACCGGACAGGGCGTGGGGGGCCGGACCAAAAACATTCAGTACTTC

v_gene: TRBV30
d_gene: TRBD1
j_gene: TRBJ1-2
len: 13
abundance: .
CDR3aa: CAWSADREGGYTF
CDR3nt: TGTGCCTGGAGTGCGGACAGGGAGGGAGGCTACACCTTC

v_gene: TRBV10-1
d_gene: .
j_gene: TRBJ1-2
len: 13
abundance: many
CDR3aa: CASSESTDYGYTF
CDR3nt: TGCGCCAGCAGTGAGTCGACAGATTATGGCTACACCTTC

v_gene: TRBV2
d_gene: TRBD1
j_gene: TRBJ2-2
len: 14
abundance: many
CDR3aa: CASLADRVTGELFF
CDR3nt: TGTGCCAGCTTAGCCGACAGGGTCACCGGGGAGCTGTTTTTT

v_gene: TRBV20-1
d_gene: TRBD1
j_gene: TRBJ1-2
len: 13
abundance: many
CDR3aa: CSAPLATGPGYTF
CDR3nt: TGCAGTGCTCCTCTGGCGACAGGGCCCGGCTACACCTTC

v_gene: TRBV29-1
d_gene: .
j_gene: TRBJ2-7
len: 13
abundance: many
CDR3aa: CSTRRAVSSEQYF
CDR3nt: TGCAGCACTCGCAGGGCAGTATCATCCGAGCAGTACTTC

v_gene: TRBV6-5
d_gene: TRBD2
j_gene: TRBJ2-5
len: 16
abundance: once
CDR3aa: CARSYTGTSGQETQYF
CDR3nt: TGTGCCCGCAGTTACACCGGGACTAGCGGACAAGAGACCCAGTACTTC

v_gene: TRBV7-3
d_gene: .
j_gene: TRBJ2-3
len: 13
abundance: few
CDR3aa: CASRSGRTDTQYF
CDR3nt: TGTGCCAGCCGTAGCGGCCGCACAGATACGCAGTATTTT

v_gene: TRBV20-1
d_gene: TRBD1
j_gene: TRBJ1-1
len: 14
abundance: .
CDR3aa: CSATKPTGTGEAFF
CDR3nt: TGCAGTGCTACCAAACCAACCGGGACAGGAGAAGCTTTCTTT

v_gene: TRBV11-2
d_gene: TRBD1
j_gene: TRBJ2-2
len: 17
abundance: many
CDR3aa: CASSLDAGTGNTGELFF
CDR3nt: TGTGCCAGCAGCTTAGATGCCGGGACAGGGAACACCGGGGAGCTGTTTTTT

v_gene: TRBV14
d_gene: .
j_gene: TRBJ1-2
len: 16
abundance: many
CDR3aa: CASSRQNGGAWYGYTF
CDR3nt: TGTGCCAGCAGCCGACAAAATGGGGGGGCATGGTATGGCTACACCTTC

v_gene: TRBV15
d_gene: TRBD1
j_gene: TRBJ1-2
len: 13
abundance: many
CDR3aa: CATGDRDAYGYTF
CDR3nt: TGTGCCACTGGGGACAGAGACGCCTATGGCTACACCTTC

v_gene: TRBV4-1
d_gene: TRBD1
j_gene: TRBJ1-5
len: 16
abundance: few
CDR3aa: CAIPPNRGQDNQPQHF
CDR3nt: TGCGCCATCCCGCCTAACAGGGGGCAGGACAATCAGCCCCAGCATTTT

v_gene: TRBV3-1
d_gene: .
j_gene: TRBJ2-2
len: 12
abundance: many
CDR3aa: CASSQATGELFF
CDR3nt: TGTGCCAGCAGCCAGGCCACCGGGGAGCTGTTTTTT

v_gene: TRBV12-5
d_gene: .
j_gene: TRBJ1-1
len: 11
abundance: .
CDR3aa: CASGSRTEAFF
CDR3nt: TGTGCTAGTGGATCGCGCACTGAAGCTTTCTTT

v_gene: TRBV29-1
d_gene: .
j_gene: TRBJ2-6
len: 16
abundance: many
CDR3aa: CSVEGGDGSGANVLTF
CDR3nt: TGCAGCGTTGAAGGGGGTGATGGCTCTGGGGCCAACGTCCTGACTTTC

v_gene: TRBV30
d_gene: TRBD1
j_gene: TRBJ1-2
len: 17
abundance: many
CDR3aa: CAWSVLKGAPRGYGYTF
CDR3nt: TGTGCCTGGAGTGTACTCAAGGGGGCCCCGAGGGGCTATGGCTACACCTTC

v_gene: TRBV18
d_gene: .
j_gene: TRBJ2-2
len: 14
abundance: few
CDR3aa: CASSPRQNTGELFF
CDR3nt: TGTGCCAGCTCACCACGTCAGAACACCGGGGAGCTGTTTTTT

v_gene: TRBV7-6
d_gene: .
j_gene: TRBJ1-6
len: 15
abundance: many
CDR3aa: CASSARGGVNSPLHF
CDR3nt: TGTGCCAGCAGCGCGAGGGGAGGGGTCAATTCACCCCTCCACTTT

v_gene: TRBV12-3/TRBV12-4
d_gene: .
j_gene: TRBJ1-6
len: 14
abundance: many
CDR3aa: CASSSAGPNSPLHF
CDR3nt: TGTGCCAGCAGTTCGGCAGGCCCTAATTCACCCCTCCACTTT

v_gene: TRBV4-1
d_gene: .
j_gene: TRBJ2-2
len: 17
abundance: few
CDR3aa: CASSQGIGGSGTGELFF
CDR3nt: TGCGCCAGCAGCCAGGGGATAGGGGGGTCGGGCACCGGGGAGCTGTTTTTT

v_gene: TRBV27
d_gene: .
j_gene: TRBJ1-1
len: 17
abundance: .
CDR3aa: CASSFSPLFQTDTEAFF
CDR3nt: TGTGCCAGCAGTTTCTCCCCTTTATTCCAGACAGACACTGAAGCTTTCTTT

v_gene: TRBV11-2
d_gene: TRBD1
j_gene: TRBJ1-2
len: 18
abundance: many
CDR3aa: CASSRTGTVNVYQYGYTF
CDR3nt: TGTGCCAGCAGCCGGACCGGGACAGTGAATGTATATCAGTATGGCTACACCTTC

v_gene: TRBV28
d_gene: .
j_gene: TRBJ2-2
len: 18
abundance: few
CDR3aa: CASSLPPPGQMNTGELFF
CDR3nt: TGTGCCAGCAGTTTACCCCCCCCTGGACAGATGAACACCGGGGAGCTGTTTTTT

v_gene: TRBV4-2
d_gene: TRBD2
j_gene: TRBJ2-2
len: 18
abundance: .
CDR3aa: CASSQDRGLAGALVELFF
CDR3nt: TGTGCCAGCAGCCAAGATAGGGGGCTAGCGGGAGCCCTGGTGGAGCTGTTTTTT

v_gene: TRBV12-3/TRBV12-4
d_gene: .
j_gene: TRBJ2-4
len: 11
abundance: many
CDR3aa: CASTFGDIQYF
CDR3nt: TGTGCCAGCACTTTCGGAGACATTCAGTACTTC

v_gene: TRBV4-1
d_gene: TRBD2
j_gene: TRBJ2-2
len: 19
abundance: few
CDR3aa: CASSQDPARTSGVSGELFF
CDR3nt: TGCGCCAGCAGCCAAGACCCTGCCCGGACTAGCGGGGTCTCCGGGGAGCTGTTTTTT

v_gene: TRBV28
d_gene: .
j_gene: TRBJ1-1
len: 11
abundance: many
CDR3aa: CASTGPTEAFF
CDR3nt: TGTGCCAGCACAGGGCCCACTGAAGCTTTCTTT

v_gene: TRBV28
d_gene: .
j_gene: TRBJ1-1
len: 12
abundance: many
CDR3aa: CASTTGGLRAFF
CDR3nt: TGTGCCAGCACGACGGGGGGGCTGCGAGCTTTCTTT

v_gene: TRBV30
d_gene: .
j_gene: TRBJ1-3
len: 14
abundance: .
CDR3aa: CAWSVGALGNTIYF
CDR3nt: TGTGCCTGGAGTGTGGGGGCGCTTGGAAACACCATATATTTT

v_gene: TRBV18
d_gene: .
j_gene: TRBJ2-7
len: 14
abundance: many
CDR3aa: CASSLAGDTYEQYF
CDR3nt: TGTGCCAGCTCACTAGCAGGGGACACCTACGAGCAGTACTTC

v_gene: TRBV7-2
d_gene: TRBD2
j_gene: TRBJ2-7
len: 14
abundance: many
CDR3aa: CASSRQRGYYEQYF
CDR3nt: TGTGCCAGCAGCCGCCAGCGGGGGTACTACGAGCAGTACTTC

v_gene: TRBV11-2
d_gene: .
j_gene: TRBJ2-3
len: 16
abundance: .
CDR3aa: CASMTRAIVSSDTQYF
CDR3nt: TGTGCCAGCATGACTAGGGCCATAGTTAGCTCAGATACGCAGTATTTT

v_gene: TRBV27
d_gene: TRBD2
j_gene: TRBJ2-2
len: 18
abundance: many
CDR3aa: CASSLMAGAPGGTGELFF
CDR3nt: TGTGCCAGCAGTTTAATGGCGGGAGCCCCTGGGGGCACCGGGGAGCTGTTTTTT

v_gene: TRBV2
d_gene: .
j_gene: TRBJ1-1
len: 11
abundance: many
CDR3aa: CASIVAKGAFF
CDR3nt: TGTGCCAGCATCGTGGCTAAGGGAGCTTTCTTT

v_gene: TRBV7-8
d_gene: .
j_gene: TRBJ1-6
len: 15
abundance: many
CDR3aa: CASSLADGENSPLHF
CDR3nt: TGTGCCAGCAGCTTAGCCGACGGGGAGAATTCACCCCTCCACTTT

v_gene: TRBV11-2
d_gene: .
j_gene: TRBJ1-1
len: 16
abundance: few
CDR3aa: CASSLVWSTANTEAFF
CDR3nt: TGTGCCAGCAGCTTAGTTTGGTCGACGGCGAACACTGAAGCTTTCTTT

v_gene: TRBV27
d_gene: .
j_gene: TRBJ2-5
len: 11
abundance: many
CDR3aa: CASSSPTWLYF
CDR3nt: TGTGCCAGCAGTTCCCCGACTTGGCTCTACTTC

v_gene: TRBV2
d_gene: TRBD1
j_gene: TRBJ1-5
len: 13
abundance: many
CDR3aa: CASKGQTNQPQHF
CDR3nt: TGTGCCAGCAAGGGACAGACCAATCAGCCCCAGCATTTT

v_gene: TRBV28
d_gene: TRBD1
j_gene: TRBJ2-7
len: 14
abundance: many
CDR3aa: CATLKTGGSYEQYF
CDR3nt: TGTGCCACCCTAAAGACAGGGGGCTCCTACGAGCAGTACTTC

v_gene: TRBV30
d_gene: .
j_gene: TRBJ2-7
len: 13
abundance: many
CDR3aa: CAWSVQGGYEQYF
CDR3nt: TGTGCCTGGAGTGTACAGGGCGGCTACGAGCAGTACTTC

v_gene: TRBV7-2
d_gene: .
j_gene: TRBJ2-5
len: 14
abundance: .
CDR3aa: CASSSALISETQYF
CDR3nt: TGTGCCAGCAGCTCAGCCCTAATTTCGGAGACCCAGTACTTC

v_gene: TRBV2
d_gene: .
j_gene: TRBJ2-5
len: 12
abundance: .
CDR3aa: CASTRDSETQYF
CDR3nt: TGTGCCAGCACTCGGGACTCGGAGACCCAGTACTTC

v_gene: TRBV7-8
d_gene: TRBD1
j_gene: TRBJ2-7
len: 14
abundance: few
CDR3aa: CASSRRDRSYEQYF
CDR3nt: TGTGCCAGCAGCCGCCGGGACAGATCCTACGAGCAGTACTTC

v_gene: TRBV2
d_gene: .
j_gene: TRBJ2-7
len: 15
abundance: many
CDR3aa: CASSPGKRGTYEQYF
CDR3nt: TGTGCCAGCAGCCCCGGGAAAAGAGGCACCTACGAGCAGTACTTC

v_gene: TRBV29-1
d_gene: TRBD1
j_gene: TRBJ2-7
len: 15
abundance: .
CDR3aa: CSVAIPDRGLYEQYF
CDR3nt: TGCAGCGTTGCGATTCCGGACAGGGGGCTCTACGAGCAGTACTTC